This TCR beta chain is from a study of cytomegalovirus exposure and HLA in healthy donors. Study outcomes and limitations: Some segments of the V type, notably TRBV6-2 and TRBV6-3, were excluded as indistinguishable. Sequencing depth across donors, presence/absence analyses assumed, was roughly uniform.

The CDR3 has 14 amino acids. V shed 7 bases and J 5 bases; nucleotides not matched to a gene: 8. Per germline, CDR1 MNHNS and CDR2 SASEGT. Comment on this clone: Its antigen is still unknown.

The PCR made use of 60 Vbeta and 13 Jbeta primers. Sequencing used immunoSEQ multiplex PCR; TCRdb keeps in-frame clones, though not all of them. The sample holds roughly 93,000 clones, more than 70% seen once. This receptor was identified in a man between 18 and 35 years old in good health and CMV-seropositive. The genes are TRBV6-1 and TRBJ2-5, with TRBD1 matching over 9 bases. Sequencing was performed on PBMCs. The CDR3 bases are TGTGCCAGCACGATCGGGACAGGGCTCGAGACCCAGTACTTC. Translating it yields CASTIGTGLETQYF.